This T cell receptor beta chain was identified in a study of CD8 T cells in ankylosing spondylitis. The study, taken as a whole, reports: Disease-linked clones bore a CD8+ phenotype and were relatively rare in peripheral blood. Enrichment of disease-linked clones was reportedly significant in matched ankylosing spondylitis synovial fluid. A TCR beta motif of fewer than ten highly homologous variants appeared characteristic of ankylosing spondylitis blood. Existing reports had already noted some motif variants in reactive arthritis synovial fluid and blood.

CDR1 is SEHNR, CDR2 FQNEAQ, per germline (reference sequence). The CDR3 runs 13 residues. Unmatched junction bases numbered 4, after V lost 5 bases and J lost 4 bases. As regards this clonotype: Its target is not known.

TCRdb re-called the 5' RACE reads with MiXCR, one entry per CDR3 protein. The sample lists 650,000 to 800,000 distinct CDR3 sequences; about 20% were seen once. Sequenced input: blood, either unsorted or a sorted T cell fraction (not recorded which). The chain uses TRBV7-9 and TRBJ1-1, with 7 bases identical to TRBD1. The receptor comes from a male donor with ankylosing spondylitis. Written as DNA, the CDR3 is TGTGCCAGCAGCCCATCAGGGGGCACTGAAGCTTTCTTT. Its protein product is CASSPSGGTEAFF.